The clone carrying this T cell receptor (beta chain) was seen at least ten times. V shed 5 bases and J 5 bases; nucleotides not matched to a gene: 9. In germline, CDR1 is SGHRS, CDR2 YFSETQ. There are 15 residues in the CDR3. One entry per CDR3 protein, called by TCRdb with MiXCR from the 5' RACE reads. The sample contains 350,000 to 550,000 distinct CDR3 sequences, around a sixth of which appear only once. This entry comes from a study of T cells after yellow fever vaccination. Sequencing was performed on PBMCs, taken before the yellow fever booster vaccination. The gene calls are TRBV5-1 and TRBJ2-1; 8 nucleotides agree with TRBD2. The receptor comes from a man between 18 and 35 years old who received the YFV17D yellow fever vaccine. Written as DNA, the CDR3 is TGCGCCAGCAGTCCCACTAGCGGACTAAACAATGAGCAGTTCTTC. Protein: CASSPTSGLNNEQFF.